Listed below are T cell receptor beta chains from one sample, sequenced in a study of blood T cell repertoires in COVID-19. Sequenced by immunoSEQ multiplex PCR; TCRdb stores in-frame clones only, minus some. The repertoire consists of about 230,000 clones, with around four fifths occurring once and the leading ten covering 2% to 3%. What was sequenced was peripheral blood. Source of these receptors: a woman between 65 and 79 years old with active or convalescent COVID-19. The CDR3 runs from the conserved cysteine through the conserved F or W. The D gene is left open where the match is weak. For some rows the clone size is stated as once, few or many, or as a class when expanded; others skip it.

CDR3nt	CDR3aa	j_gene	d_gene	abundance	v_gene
TGTGCCAGCAGCTCCTCCGGGACAGGGGGAGAGACCCAGTACTTC	CASSSSGTGGETQYF	TRBJ2-5	TRBD1	NA	TRBV7-9
TGTGCCAGCAGTTTCAGGGGAGGGAATGAAAAACTGTTTTTT	CASSFRGGNEKLFF	TRBJ1-4	NA	NA	TRBV28
TGCGCCAGCAGCTTCGTCCAGGGATCTACGTACAATGAGCAGTTCTTC	CASSFVQGSTYNEQFF	TRBJ2-1	NA	many	TRBV5-1
TGTGCCAGCAGCTTAGACGAGACAGTATTATACGAGCAGTACTTC	CASSLDETVLYEQYF	TRBJ2-7	NA	NA	TRBV11-2
TGTGCCAGCAGTCCCGGGAGCCTCTACGAGCAGTACTTC	CASSPGSLYEQYF	TRBJ2-7	NA	NA	TRBV6-6
TGCGCCAGCAGCTCGCCAGGGGCCACTGAAGCTTTCTTT	CASSSPGATEAFF	TRBJ1-1	NA	NA	TRBV5-1
TGTGCCAGCTCACCACCGGGACAGGAGACCCAGTACTTC	CASSPPGQETQYF	TRBJ2-5	TRBD1	NA	TRBV18
TGTGCCAGCTCACTGGGACAGGGGAACACTGAAGCTTTCTTT	CASSLGQGNTEAFF	TRBJ1-1	TRBD1	NA	TRBV18
TGTGCCAGCAGCGTCGTCCCTATGAACACTGAAGCTTTCTTT	CASSVVPMNTEAFF	TRBJ1-1	NA	NA	TRBV9
TGCGCCAGCAGCTTGGAAATTAGCTCTGGGGCCAACGTCCTGACTTTC	CASSLEISSGANVLTF	TRBJ2-6	NA	NA	TRBV5-1
TGTGCCAGCAGCTTAGGCGGGACTAGCTCTGCAGATACGCAGTATTTT	CASSLGGTSSADTQYF	TRBJ2-3	TRBD2	NA	TRBV13
TGTGCCAGCAGTGAGGGGGGGACCAATGAAAAACTGTTTTTT	CASSEGGTNEKLFF	TRBJ1-4	NA	NA	TRBV2
TGTGCCAGCAGTGCTCGGGGGCAAGAGACCCAGTACTTC	CASSARGQETQYF	TRBJ2-5	NA	NA	TRBV3-1/TRBV3-2
TGTGCCAGTCATGGGACAGCATACACCGGGGAGCTGTTTTTT	CASHGTAYTGELFF	TRBJ2-2	TRBD1	few	TRBV19
TGTGCCAGCTCACCATCGGGCTCTGGAAACACCATATATTTT	CASSPSGSGNTIYF	TRBJ1-3	NA	NA	TRBV18
TGTGCCAGTAGTATCATCGGGGACAGAGCGGAAAAACTGTTTTTT	CASSIIGDRAEKLFF	TRBJ1-4	TRBD1	NA	TRBV19
TGTGCCAGTAGTGCAGGGGTTAGCACAGATACGCAGTATTTT	CASSAGVSTDTQYF	TRBJ2-3	NA	NA	TRBV19
TGTGCTAGTGGTAAGCCCCCACAGGGCTCCACAGATACGCAGTATTTT	CASGKPPQGSTDTQYF	TRBJ2-3	NA	NA	TRBV12-5
TGTGCCAGCAGCCTAGCAGGGGACAATGGCTACACCTTC	CASSLAGDNGYTF	TRBJ1-2	NA	NA	TRBV25-1
TGCGCCAGCAGCCCTGGGACAGGGGGCTTAGATACGCAGTATTTT	CASSPGTGGLDTQYF	TRBJ2-3	TRBD1	NA	TRBV5-1
TGTGCCATCAGTGAGTCGAGTGGTACTGAAGCTTTCTTT	CAISESSGTEAFF	TRBJ1-1	NA	NA	TRBV10-3
TGTGCCTGGAGTTGGGGGACTACTCAAGAGACCCAGTACTTC	CAWSWGTTQETQYF	TRBJ2-5	TRBD2	NA	TRBV30
TGTGCCAGCAGCGTAACGACAGGGATCGACGAGCAGTACTTC	CASSVTTGIDEQYF	TRBJ2-7	TRBD1	once	TRBV9
TGTGCCAGCACGTCTCGGGGATTCGGCCGCCGACACGAGCAGTACTTC	CASTSRGFGRRHEQYF	TRBJ2-7	NA	NA	TRBV28
TGCGCCAGCAGCCAAAAGCGGGAGAGCTTCACAGTAGATACGCAGTATTTT	CASSQKRESFTVDTQYF	TRBJ2-3	TRBD2	NA	TRBV5-1
TGTGCCAGCGCAGCCACGACGGGGGTGGGCTACACCTTC	CASAATTGVGYTF	TRBJ1-2	NA	NA	TRBV6-6
TGTGCCAGCAGCCCCACAGGAAACACCGGGGAGCTGTTTTTT	CASSPTGNTGELFF	TRBJ2-2	NA	NA	TRBV5-4
TGTGCCAGCAGCGGCGGAGTGTCCCTCTCTGGAAACACCATATATTTT	CASSGGVSLSGNTIYF	TRBJ1-3	NA	once	TRBV11-2
TGTGCCAGCAGTTCCCTACAAGGACAGGCCTATGGCTACACCTTC	CASSSLQGQAYGYTF	TRBJ1-2	TRBD1	NA	TRBV6-5
TGTGCCAGCAGCTTGGCACCCGGAGCCATGAACACTGAAGCTTTCTTT	CASSLAPGAMNTEAFF	TRBJ1-1	NA	once	TRBV5-5
TGTGCCAGCAGCTTAGCGGAGGTGGGGGGAAATCAGCCCCAGCATTTT	CASSLAEVGGNQPQHF	TRBJ1-5	NA	few	TRBV7-2
TGTGCCAGCAGTTTATACAGGGGTAGCTACACCTTC	CASSLYRGSYTF	TRBJ1-2	TRBD1	NA	TRBV28
TGTGCCAGTAGTATCGGAGAGGGGGGGCCGAACAATGAGCAGTTCTTC	CASSIGEGGPNNEQFF	TRBJ2-1	NA	NA	TRBV19
TGTGCCAGCAGCTCATGGGGGGCGACAGGGGGCGCATATACTGAAGCTTTCTTT	CASSSWGATGGAYTEAFF	TRBJ1-1	TRBD1	NA	TRBV7-8
TGTGCCATCAGTGGTGGGACAGGGACGAGTGAAAAACTGTTTTTT	CAISGGTGTSEKLFF	TRBJ1-4	TRBD1	once	TRBV10-3
TGTGCCAGCAGCTTTTCTAGGGGTGAGACACCCCTCCACTTT	CASSFSRGETPLHF	TRBJ1-6	NA	NA	TRBV11-2
TGTGCCAGCAGCCTCCTCGGACTAGCGGGGGTAGATACGCAGTATTTT	CASSLLGLAGVDTQYF	TRBJ2-3	TRBD2	NA	TRBV9
TGTGCCAGCAGTTTGAGAGAGACCCAGTACTTC	CASSLRETQYF	TRBJ2-5	NA	NA	TRBV6-5
TGTGCCACCACTTCCAGGGGAGACGAGCAGTACTTC	CATTSRGDEQYF	TRBJ2-7	NA	NA	TRBV2
TGTGCCAGCAGCCCGGCCGGACTAGCGGAAGGGACCGGGGAGCTGTTTTTT	CASSPAGLAEGTGELFF	TRBJ2-2	TRBD2	NA	TRBV28
TGCGCCAGCAGTACTCAGACTGGGTACAATGAGCAGTTCTTC	CASSTQTGYNEQFF	TRBJ2-1	NA	NA	TRBV5-1
TGTGCCAGCAGTATCCACAGGAACACTGAAGCTTTCTTT	CASSIHRNTEAFF	TRBJ1-1	NA	NA	TRBV2
TGTGCCAGCTCACCACCGGGACTTCAAGAGACCCAGTACTTC	CASSPPGLQETQYF	TRBJ2-5	NA	NA	TRBV18
TGTGCCAGCAGTTACCTCGGGACAGGGGAGAACGGGGAGCTGTTTTTT	CASSYLGTGENGELFF	TRBJ2-2	TRBD1	NA	TRBV6-6
TGTGCCATCTCCGACAGTCCTAACTATGGCTACACCTTC	CAISDSPNYGYTF	TRBJ1-2	NA	NA	TRBV10-3
TGTGCCAGTAGCCCAGGGCAGGGGGCCGAGGAGAACACTGAAGCTTTCTTT	CASSPGQGAEENTEAFF	TRBJ1-1	TRBD1	NA	TRBV19
TGTGCCAGCTCACGGGCTAGTACAGGGAACACTGAAGCTTTCTTT	CASSRASTGNTEAFF	TRBJ1-1	NA	once	TRBV18
TGTGCCAGCAGTTACTCGGGGGGGGCCTACAATGAGCAGTTCTTC	CASSYSGGAYNEQFF	TRBJ2-1	TRBD2	NA	TRBV6-5
TGTGCCAGCAGCTTAGTTGGGACAGGGGGCGAAAAACTGTTTTTT	CASSLVGTGGEKLFF	TRBJ1-4	TRBD1	NA	TRBV7-8
TGTGCCAGCAGAGAGCTAGCGGGGCGGTACGAGCAGTACTTC	CASRELAGRYEQYF	TRBJ2-7	TRBD2	NA	TRBV2
TGCAGTGCTAGTGGCGGGGGTTACAATGAGCAGTTCTTC	CSASGGGYNEQFF	TRBJ2-1	TRBD2	NA	TRBV20-1
TGTGCCAGCAGTTATGGGACAGGGAATTACGAGCAGTACTTC	CASSYGTGNYEQYF	TRBJ2-7	TRBD1	NA	TRBV6-5
TGTGCCAGCAGCTTAGGCCCGCTAACCCTGAGGGACTATGGCTACACCTTC	CASSLGPLTLRDYGYTF	TRBJ1-2	NA	NA	TRBV7-2
TGTGCCAGCAGTGAGAGGAGGGACAGGGTCGATGGCTACACCTTC	CASSERRDRVDGYTF	TRBJ1-2	TRBD1	NA	TRBV2
TGTGCCAGCAGCTTCGGGGGGGCCTCAGAGACCCAGTACTTC	CASSFGGASETQYF	TRBJ2-5	TRBD2	once	TRBV7-3
TGTGCCAGCAGCCTTCTGGGGCCCAATAGCAATCAGCCCCAGCATTTT	CASSLLGPNSNQPQHF	TRBJ1-5	NA	once	TRBV7-2
TGTGCCAGCAGTTATGGACAGGGGGCTGAAGCTTTCTTT	CASSYGQGAEAFF	TRBJ1-1	TRBD1	NA	TRBV6-6